The rows below give T cell receptor beta chains drawn from one sample of a study of blood T cell repertoires in COVID-19. Clones were read by immunoSEQ multiplex PCR, and TCRdb kept only the in-frame ones, dropping some. Here the sample spans 270,000 or so clones, 90% being singletons. The sequenced material came from peripheral blood. The receptors were sampled from a woman aged 55-70 years with COVID-19, enrolled during active disease. Each CDR3 is given with its conserved first and last residue. Each record gives: V gene, J gene, D gene, clone size, CDR3 length, CDR3 DNA, CDR3 protein. The D gene is left open where the match is weak. Size is stated for part of the rows, as once, few or many counts, or as a class when the clone is expanded.

V gene: TRBV7-9; J gene: TRBJ1-4; D gene: NA; clone size: NA; CDR3 length: 12; CDR3 DNA: TGTGCCAGCGCAGCAACTAATGAAAAACTGTTTTTT; CDR3 protein: CASAATNEKLFF
V gene: TRBV3-1/TRBV3-2; J gene: TRBJ1-2; D gene: NA; clone size: NA; CDR3 length: 15; CDR3 DNA: TGTGCCAGCAGCCAAGACTTTTCAGGCGGGCGCGGCTACACCTTC; CDR3 protein: CASSQDFSGGRGYTF
V gene: TRBV19; J gene: TRBJ2-1; D gene: TRBD1; clone size: NA; CDR3 length: 16; CDR3 DNA: TGTGCCAGTACCCTAACCGGGACAGGGACCTACAATGAGCAGTTCTTC; CDR3 protein: CASTLTGTGTYNEQFF
V gene: TRBV15; J gene: TRBJ2-5; D gene: TRBD2; clone size: NA; CDR3 length: 17; CDR3 DNA: TGTGCCACCAGCCGGCATGGGACTAGCTACCTCTCGGAGACCCAGTACTTC; CDR3 protein: CATSRHGTSYLSETQYF
V gene: TRBV4-3; J gene: TRBJ1-4; D gene: TRBD1; clone size: NA; CDR3 length: 17; CDR3 DNA: TGCGCCAGCAGCCAAAATCCAGGGGGGACCGGGAATGAAAAACTGTTTTTT; CDR3 protein: CASSQNPGGTGNEKLFF
V gene: TRBV30; J gene: TRBJ2-5; D gene: NA; clone size: NA; CDR3 length: 14; CDR3 DNA: TGTGCCTGGAGTGGCCCGGTATTCCAAGAGACCCAGTACTTC; CDR3 protein: CAWSGPVFQETQYF
V gene: TRBV2; J gene: TRBJ1-4; D gene: TRBD1; clone size: NA; CDR3 length: 15; CDR3 DNA: TGTGCCAGCAGTGGAGGACAGGGGTATGGTGAAAAACTGTTTTTT; CDR3 protein: CASSGGQGYGEKLFF
V gene: TRBV2; J gene: TRBJ1-5; D gene: TRBD1; clone size: NA; CDR3 length: 15; CDR3 DNA: TGTGCCAGCAGTGTGTCGCAGGGGGCGGCTCAGCCCCAGCATTTT; CDR3 protein: CASSVSQGAAQPQHF
V gene: TRBV29-1; J gene: TRBJ1-2; D gene: NA; clone size: NA; CDR3 length: 12; CDR3 DNA: TGCAGCGTTGCCAGGGGTTTTGCTGGCTACACCTTC; CDR3 protein: CSVARGFAGYTF
V gene: TRBV18; J gene: TRBJ2-3; D gene: TRBD1; clone size: NA; CDR3 length: 16; CDR3 DNA: TGTGCCAGCTCACAGAGACAGGGTTACGGGACAGATACGCAGTATTTT; CDR3 protein: CASSQRQGYGTDTQYF
V gene: TRBV12-3/TRBV12-4; J gene: TRBJ2-3; D gene: TRBD1; clone size: NA; CDR3 length: 11; CDR3 DNA: TGTGCCAGCCTAACAGGGGTAACGCAGTATTTT; CDR3 protein: CASLTGVTQYF
V gene: TRBV6-5; J gene: TRBJ1-6; D gene: NA; clone size: NA; CDR3 length: 11; CDR3 DNA: TGTGCCAGCCGGTCTCGGTCACCCCTCCACTTT; CDR3 protein: CASRSRSPLHF
V gene: TRBV7-2; J gene: TRBJ1-3; D gene: TRBD1; clone size: NA; CDR3 length: 15; CDR3 DNA: TGTGCCAGCAGCTTCGGGACAGGGGTAGGAAACACCATATATTTT; CDR3 protein: CASSFGTGVGNTIYF
V gene: TRBV6-4; J gene: TRBJ1-3; D gene: NA; clone size: NA; CDR3 length: 15; CDR3 DNA: TGTGCCAGCAGTCCCGACAGTAACTCTGGAAACACCATATATTTT; CDR3 protein: CASSPDSNSGNTIYF
V gene: TRBV18; J gene: TRBJ1-1; D gene: NA; clone size: once; CDR3 length: 13; CDR3 DNA: TGTGCCAGCTCACCCAGGGTTCCGACTGAAGCTTTCTTT; CDR3 protein: CASSPRVPTEAFF
V gene: TRBV9; J gene: TRBJ1-4; D gene: TRBD1; clone size: NA; CDR3 length: 17; CDR3 DNA: TGTGCCAGCAGCGTAGCCCCAACAGGGGGAGGTAATGAAAAACTGTTTTTT; CDR3 protein: CASSVAPTGGGNEKLFF
V gene: TRBV2; J gene: TRBJ1-1; D gene: NA; clone size: NA; CDR3 length: 16; CDR3 DNA: TGTGCCAGCGCGTACGTTGGGGGCGAGCGTAGCACTGAAGCTTTCTTT; CDR3 protein: CASAYVGGERSTEAFF
V gene: TRBV19; J gene: TRBJ2-7; D gene: NA; clone size: NA; CDR3 length: 13; CDR3 DNA: TGTGCCAGTAGCCCGACAGGAGCCCCGGAGCAGTACTTC; CDR3 protein: CASSPTGAPEQYF
V gene: TRBV6-5; J gene: TRBJ2-5; D gene: NA; clone size: once; CDR3 length: 13; CDR3 DNA: TGTGCCAGCAGTCTCACAGCACAAGAGACCCAGTACTTC; CDR3 protein: CASSLTAQETQYF
V gene: TRBV2; J gene: TRBJ2-7; D gene: TRBD1; clone size: NA; CDR3 length: 17; CDR3 DNA: TGTGCCAGCAGGCCGGGGGTTGGTGGGACAGGGCCCTACGAGCAGTACTTC; CDR3 protein: CASRPGVGGTGPYEQYF
V gene: TRBV5-4; J gene: TRBJ2-3; D gene: TRBD2; clone size: NA; CDR3 length: 15; CDR3 DNA: TGTGCCAGCAGGCGCGGACTAGCGGGGGTGGATACGCAGTATTTT; CDR3 protein: CASRRGLAGVDTQYF
V gene: TRBV2; J gene: TRBJ2-5; D gene: TRBD2; clone size: NA; CDR3 length: 15; CDR3 DNA: TGTGCCAGCAGGGGAGAACGGGGGGATAAAGAGACCCAGTACTTC; CDR3 protein: CASRGERGDKETQYF
V gene: TRBV7-2; J gene: TRBJ1-5; D gene: TRBD1; clone size: NA; CDR3 length: 16; CDR3 DNA: TGTGCCAGCAGCCTAGGGACAGGGTGGAGCAATCAGCCCCAGCATTTT; CDR3 protein: CASSLGTGWSNQPQHF
V gene: TRBV11-3; J gene: TRBJ1-4; D gene: NA; clone size: NA; CDR3 length: 15; CDR3 DNA: TGTGCCAGCAGCTTACTTTTAAAAACTAATGAAAAACTGTTTTTT; CDR3 protein: CASSLLLKTNEKLFF
V gene: TRBV29-1; J gene: TRBJ1-6; D gene: TRBD1; clone size: NA; CDR3 length: 13; CDR3 DNA: TGCAGCGTGTCGGGACAGGGCAATTCACCCCTCCACTTT; CDR3 protein: CSVSGQGNSPLHF
V gene: TRBV7-3; J gene: TRBJ1-1; D gene: NA; clone size: NA; CDR3 length: 13; CDR3 DNA: TGTGCCAGCAGCTTCAGGGGCAACACTGAAGCTTTCTTT; CDR3 protein: CASSFRGNTEAFF
V gene: TRBV13; J gene: TRBJ2-2; D gene: TRBD2; clone size: NA; CDR3 length: 15; CDR3 DNA: TGTGCCAGCAGGCGAGGGGCGGGAGACACCGGGGAGCTGTTTTTT; CDR3 protein: CASRRGAGDTGELFF
V gene: TRBV3-1/TRBV3-2; J gene: TRBJ1-6; D gene: TRBD1; clone size: NA; CDR3 length: 15; CDR3 DNA: TGTGCCAGCAGCCAAGGACAGGGGGATTACTCACCCCTCCACTTT; CDR3 protein: CASSQGQGDYSPLHF
V gene: TRBV11-2; J gene: TRBJ1-2; D gene: NA; clone size: NA; CDR3 length: 13; CDR3 DNA: TGTGCCAGCAGCTTAGATCAGGGTCTCTACTACACCTTC; CDR3 protein: CASSLDQGLYYTF
V gene: TRBV30; J gene: TRBJ1-4; D gene: NA; clone size: NA; CDR3 length: 12; CDR3 DNA: TGTGCCTTCAAACAGGGTAATGAAAAACTGTTTTTT; CDR3 protein: CAFKQGNEKLFF
V gene: TRBV6-5; J gene: TRBJ1-2; D gene: NA; clone size: NA; CDR3 length: 15; CDR3 DNA: TGTGCCAGCAGGGCAGGGGAAGGTGGAAACTATGGCTACACCTTC; CDR3 protein: CASRAGEGGNYGYTF
V gene: TRBV24-1; J gene: TRBJ2-1; D gene: TRBD1; clone size: few; CDR3 length: 14; CDR3 DNA: TGTGCCACCGACTCGGGACAGGATGGAGATGAGCAGTTCTTC; CDR3 protein: CATDSGQDGDEQFF
V gene: TRBV7-2; J gene: TRBJ2-1; D gene: NA; clone size: few; CDR3 length: 15; CDR3 DNA: TGTGCCAGCAGTATCACACAGGATATTAGGAATGAGCAGTTCTTC; CDR3 protein: CASSITQDIRNEQFF
V gene: TRBV18; J gene: TRBJ1-6; D gene: NA; clone size: NA; CDR3 length: 14; CDR3 DNA: TGTGCCAGCTCACTCCGTAGAGATAATTCACCCCTCCACTTT; CDR3 protein: CASSLRRDNSPLHF
V gene: TRBV5-4; J gene: TRBJ1-6; D gene: TRBD1; clone size: NA; CDR3 length: 15; CDR3 DNA: TGTGCCAGCAGCTGGACAGGGGTTAAGGGTTCACCCCTCCACTTT; CDR3 protein: CASSWTGVKGSPLHF
V gene: TRBV7-8; J gene: TRBJ1-5; D gene: NA; clone size: NA; CDR3 length: 16; CDR3 DNA: TGTGCCAGCAGCTTAGCGGGACAAGCTCGGGATCAGCCCCAGCATTTT; CDR3 protein: CASSLAGQARDQPQHF
V gene: TRBV15; J gene: TRBJ2-3; D gene: TRBD1; clone size: NA; CDR3 length: 16; CDR3 DNA: TGTGCCACCAGCAGAGATCTAACAGGGGGCACAGATACGCAGTATTTT; CDR3 protein: CATSRDLTGGTDTQYF
V gene: TRBV11-3; J gene: TRBJ2-1; D gene: NA; clone size: NA; CDR3 length: 14; CDR3 DNA: TGTGCCAGCAGCTTAGCGGGCTCCTACAATGAGCAGTTCTTC; CDR3 protein: CASSLAGSYNEQFF
V gene: TRBV7-2; J gene: TRBJ1-3; D gene: TRBD1; clone size: NA; CDR3 length: 16; CDR3 DNA: TGTGCCAGCAGCCGCGCCGCAGGGGGTTCTGGAAACACCATATATTTT; CDR3 protein: CASSRAAGGSGNTIYF
V gene: TRBV28; J gene: TRBJ2-7; D gene: NA; clone size: NA; CDR3 length: 14; CDR3 DNA: TGTGCCAGCAGTCCCCCGGCGGGGCGTCACGAGCAGTACTTC; CDR3 protein: CASSPPAGRHEQYF
V gene: TRBV14; J gene: TRBJ2-7; D gene: NA; clone size: NA; CDR3 length: 13; CDR3 DNA: TGTGCCAGCAGCCAGTACAGGGTGGGCGAGCAGTACTTC; CDR3 protein: CASSQYRVGEQYF
V gene: TRBV5-6; J gene: TRBJ2-3; D gene: NA; clone size: NA; CDR3 length: 16; CDR3 DNA: TGTGCCAGCAGCTTGAAAACGGGGGAGAGCACAGATACGCAGTATTTT; CDR3 protein: CASSLKTGESTDTQYF
V gene: TRBV5-4; J gene: TRBJ1-1; D gene: NA; clone size: NA; CDR3 length: 14; CDR3 DNA: TGTGCCAGCAGCCGGGAACAGGGGAACACTGAAGCTTTCTTT; CDR3 protein: CASSREQGNTEAFF
V gene: TRBV7-2; J gene: TRBJ1-4; D gene: TRBD1; clone size: NA; CDR3 length: 14; CDR3 DNA: TGTGCCAGCAGCTACGACAGGGGGGATGAAAAACTGTTTTTT; CDR3 protein: CASSYDRGDEKLFF
V gene: TRBV9; J gene: TRBJ2-2; D gene: NA; clone size: NA; CDR3 length: 16; CDR3 DNA: TGTGCCAGCAGCGTTAGCGCCTCCGCGAACACCGGGGAGCTGTTTTTT; CDR3 protein: CASSVSASANTGELFF
V gene: TRBV6-2/TRBV6-3; J gene: TRBJ1-2; D gene: NA; clone size: NA; CDR3 length: 15; CDR3 DNA: TGTGCCAGCAGTTACTCGATGGCAGGGGACTATGGCTACACCTTC; CDR3 protein: CASSYSMAGDYGYTF
V gene: TRBV6-2/TRBV6-3; J gene: TRBJ1-2; D gene: NA; clone size: NA; CDR3 length: 14; CDR3 DNA: TGTGCCAGCAGTTCCCGGACAGACAACTATGGCTACACCTTC; CDR3 protein: CASSSRTDNYGYTF
V gene: TRBV5-6; J gene: TRBJ2-7; D gene: TRBD1; clone size: NA; CDR3 length: 16; CDR3 DNA: TGTGCCAGCAGCCCCGACCTCCAGGGGGCCCCCTACGAGCAGTACTTC; CDR3 protein: CASSPDLQGAPYEQYF
V gene: TRBV5-6; J gene: TRBJ2-2; D gene: NA; clone size: NA; CDR3 length: 16; CDR3 DNA: TGTGCCAGCCGCCTTGAGAGCGGAAGGGACATCGGGGAGCTGTTTTTT; CDR3 protein: CASRLESGRDIGELFF
V gene: TRBV7-2; J gene: TRBJ1-1; D gene: TRBD1; clone size: NA; CDR3 length: 14; CDR3 DNA: TGTGCCAGCAGCTTGACAGGGGTGAACACTGAAGCTTTCTTT; CDR3 protein: CASSLTGVNTEAFF
V gene: TRBV7-9; J gene: TRBJ1-3; D gene: TRBD1; clone size: NA; CDR3 length: 17; CDR3 DNA: TGTGCCAGCAGCCCACTAGGGACAGGGAGCTCTGGAAACACCATATATTTT; CDR3 protein: CASSPLGTGSSGNTIYF
V gene: TRBV7-2; J gene: TRBJ1-5; D gene: NA; clone size: NA; CDR3 length: 17; CDR3 DNA: TGTGCCAGCAGCTTAGCGCCCCGGGAAAGCAGCAATCAGCCCCAGCATTTT; CDR3 protein: CASSLAPRESSNQPQHF